This T cell receptor beta chain was recovered during a study of blood T cell repertoires in COVID-19. As for the study in general: Acute and convalescent COVID-19 samples came from the United States, Italy and Spain. Sample material is recorded as cDNA or gDNA derived from T cells, B-cell-depleted T cells, or PBMCs.

This clone was observed a single time. The length of the CDR3 is 17 residues. With 3 bases clipped from V and 5 bases from J, the junction kept 13 bases outside the gene matches. The germline gives CDR1 SGDLS, CDR2 YYNGEE. Original processing notes: Reference gene primer amplification in the assay estimated nucleated cell counts. This table comes from immunoSEQ multiplex PCR, and its TCRdb copy is limited to in-frame clones, with some not included. V and J calls and clone size are copied from that table; D and trimming were computed from the DNA. The table lists more than 60,000 clones, around 90% of them singletons, with less than 8.5% in the top ten.

The sequenced sample was peripheral blood. The clonotype was recovered from a human donor in a cohort sampled during active COVID-19. The chain combines TRBV9 with TRBJ2-2, with 7 positions matching TRBD1. Here the CDR3 reads CASSATSGTVSTGELFF. CDR3 coding DNA: TGTGCCAGCAGCGCAACCTCCGGGACAGTCAGTACCGGGGAGCTGTTTTTT.